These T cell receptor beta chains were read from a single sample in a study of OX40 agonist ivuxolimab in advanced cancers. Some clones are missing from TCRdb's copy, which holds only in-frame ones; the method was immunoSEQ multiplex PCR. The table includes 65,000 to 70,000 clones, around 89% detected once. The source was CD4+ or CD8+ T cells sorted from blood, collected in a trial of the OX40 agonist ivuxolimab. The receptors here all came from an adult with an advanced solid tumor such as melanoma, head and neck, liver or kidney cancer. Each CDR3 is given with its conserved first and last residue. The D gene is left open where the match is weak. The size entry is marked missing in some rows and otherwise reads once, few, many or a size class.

CASSLPGGYTEAFF	TGTGCCAGCAGTTTACCAGGGGGCTACACTGAAGCTTTCTTT	TRBV6-5	TRBJ1-1	.	TRBD1
CASSWGQYYEQYF	TGTGCCAGCAGTTGGGGCCAGTACTACGAGCAGTACTTC	TRBV27	TRBJ2-7	.	.
CASTQSGATNYGYTF	TGTGCCAGCACCCAATCCGGGGCCACTAACTATGGCTACACCTTC	TRBV28	TRBJ1-2	.	.
CASSRTHNEQFF	TGTGCCAGCAGCCGGACCCACAATGAGCAGTTCTTC	TRBV7-9	TRBJ2-1	.	.
CASSQAGGPDEQFF	TGTGCCAGCAGCCAAGCGGGAGGGCCCGATGAGCAGTTCTTC	TRBV14	TRBJ2-1	.	TRBD2
CATSSGVVDNEQFF	TGCGCCACCTCGAGCGGGGTTGTAGACAATGAGCAGTTCTTC	TRBV5-1	TRBJ2-1	.	TRBD2
CASSLVQGAAPYNEQFF	TGTGCCAGCAGCTTAGTACAGGGGGCTGCTCCTTACAATGAGCAGTTCTTC	TRBV7-2	TRBJ2-1	.	TRBD1
CASCEDRRGTEAFF	TGTGCCAGCTGCGAAGACAGGAGGGGCACTGAAGCTTTCTTT	TRBV6-5	TRBJ1-1	.	.
CSEEAQYEQYF	TGCAGTGAGGAAGCACAATACGAGCAGTACTTC	TRBV20-1	TRBJ2-7	.	.
CASSPGQGKNIQYF	TGTGCCAGCAGCCCCGGACAGGGAAAAAACATTCAGTACTTC	TRBV13	TRBJ2-4	.	TRBD1
CASSRRLAGGTGELFF	TGTGCCAGCTCACGCCGTCTAGCGGGCGGAACCGGGGAGCTGTTTTTT	TRBV18	TRBJ2-2	.	TRBD2
CASRVAVTRYEQYF	TGCGCCAGCAGAGTGGCGGTAACCCGCTACGAGCAGTACTTC	TRBV5-1	TRBJ2-7	.	.
CASSSTGTARTQYF	TGTGCCAGCAGCTCGACCGGGACAGCCAGGACGCAGTATTTT	TRBV5-6	TRBJ2-3	.	TRBD1
CASSADRSFAGELFF	TGTGCCAGCAGTGCGGACAGGTCCTTTGCCGGGGAGCTGTTTTTT	TRBV25-1	TRBJ2-2	.	TRBD1
CASSYSRTAEQFF	TGTGCCAGCAGTTACTCGAGAACAGCCGAGCAGTTCTTC	TRBV6-5	TRBJ2-1	few	.
CASSIENTNNEQFF	TGTGCCAGTAGTATAGAAAACACCAACAATGAGCAGTTCTTC	TRBV19	TRBJ2-1	.	.
CASSLIGAGANVLTF	TGCGCCAGCAGCTTGATCGGGGCCGGGGCCAACGTCCTGACTTTC	TRBV5-1	TRBJ2-6	.	.
CASSLGPRTYEQYF	TGTGCCAGCAGTTTGGGACCCCGGACCTACGAGCAGTACTTC	TRBV27	TRBJ2-7	.	.
CASSLSFAYEQFF	TGTGCCAGCAGCCTCTCTTTTGCTTATGAGCAGTTCTTC	TRBV7-6	TRBJ2-1	.	.
CASSELSWGTAINEQFF	TGTGCCAGCAGTGAATTAAGTTGGGGGACAGCTATCAATGAGCAGTTCTTC	TRBV6-1	TRBJ2-1	few	TRBD1
CASSRGQGTYGYTF	TGTGCCAGTAGTAGGGGACAGGGGACCTATGGCTACACCTTC	TRBV19	TRBJ1-2	.	TRBD1
CASSYNKRSSGNTIYF	TGTGCCAGCAGTTACAATAAGCGGAGCTCTGGAAACACCATATATTTT	TRBV6-6	TRBJ1-3	.	.
CSVANREGFF	TGCAGCGTTGCTAACAGGGAGGGGTTCTTC	TRBV29-1	TRBJ2-1	.	.
CASSPTPLPAQYF	TGTGCCAGCTCACCCACGCCCCTGCCGGCCCAGTACTTC	TRBV18	TRBJ2-5	.	.
CASDERDTQYF	TGTGCCAGCGACGAGCGTGATACGCAGTATTTT	TRBV6-1	TRBJ2-3	.	.